This T cell receptor (beta chain) was sequenced during a study of blood T cell repertoires in COVID-19 (dated by TCRdb to about 2020). For context, the study as a whole: Collaborator samples came from the United States, Italy and Spain and covered acute and convalescent phases of COVID-19. The repertoires were released in a freely available public database meant as a resource for research on the immune response to SARS-CoV-2. Sample metadata almost always included a de-identified subject ID, COVID-19 status, age in years and sex. Where available, HLA class I and class II types were taken from metadata supplied by the sample provider and were not determined by assay-based typing. The dataset comprised deeply sampled blood TCRbeta repertoires from subjects exposed to, actively infected with, or recovered from COVID-19. The material from the prospective study consisted of cDNA or gDNA derived from T cells, B-cell-depleted T cells, or PBMCs. The samples were drawn from two sources: the first 160 participants of the ongoing ImmuneRACE study, and over 950 subjects contributed by 6 global collaborators. Results and caveats for the whole study, not just this receptor: Clinical and demographic metadata were provided uncurated, with the amount varying by source and participant.

TCRbeta CDR3 regions were amplified from genomic DNA by means of the immunoSEQ Assay, a bias-controlled multiplex PCR. In the source study's methods: Nucleated cell counts per sample were estimated from amplification of reference gene primers within the assay. To quantify the absolute abundance of each unique TCRbeta CDR3 rearrangement, sequence reads were collapsed and filtered. For each sample, productive Simpson clonality was calculated by taking the square root of Simpson's diversity index across productive rearrangements. The clones in this table, taken by TCRdb from immuneACCESS, are in-frame only. Not every clone is retained; where verified, under half of the shortfall comes from an unresolved V gene, and the cause of the rest is unknown. D and trimming were read from the DNA, whereas the V and J calls and clone size are those reported in that table. The sample has about 120,000 clones on record, 80% to 85% of them singletons. The top ten hold 0.7% to 0.85% of the sample.

Whole blood was collected in K2EDTA tubes by collaborating institutions according to the institutions' own protocols. For TCRbeta analysis, collaborators shipped samples as frozen whole blood, isolated PBMCs, or DNA extracted from either of those sample types. As regards this clone: There is no known antigen for this receptor. No per-base quality is available; no much larger clone lies one base away.

Germline trimming amounts to 1 base on V and 0 bases on J, with 8 as the count of junction bases outside the gene matches. The CDR3 measures 17 amino acids from cysteine to phenylalanine. Just CDR3 DNA is preserved here, 51 bases in frame from base 1. The germline V gene provides CDR1 SQVTM and CDR2 ANQGSEA. The sequenced sample was peripheral blood. The sequence is built from TRBV29-1 and TRBJ2-5; 10 junctional bases match TRBD2. This sequence was found in a woman aged 70-85 years with acute or convalescent COVID-19. The DNA is as follows: TGCAGCGTTGAAGCGACTAGCGGGCCAAGGTACCAAGAGACCCAGTACTTC. Translated, this gives CSVEATSGPRYQETQYF. The full variable domain, completed from the reference TRBV29-1 and TRBJ2-5 proteins outside the CDR3, reads SAVISQKPSRDICQRGTSLTIQCQVDSQVTMMFWYRQQPGQSLTLIATANQGSEATYESGFVIDKFPISRPNLTFSTLTVSNMSPEDSSIYLCSVEATSGPRYQETQYFGPGTRLLVL.